The 3 T cell receptor beta chains below come from one sample, sequenced in a study of OX40 agonist ivuxolimab in advanced cancers. Measured with immunoSEQ multiplex PCR; TCRdb has only the in-frame clones, and not every one. The table includes some 83,000 clones, about 89% detected once. This material consisted of CD4+ or CD8+ T cells sorted from blood, taken in a trial of the OX40 agonist ivuxolimab. The receptors were gathered from an adult with an advanced solid tumor such as melanoma, head and neck, liver or kidney cancer.

The rearrangement joins TRBV4-2 to TRBJ1-1; D uncertain. CDR1 is LGHNA and CDR2 is YNFKEQ in the germline V gene. The CDR3 loop spans 13 amino acids. V dropped 4 bases and J dropped 0 bases, with 6 bases sitting between them. CDR3: CASSPAMNTEAFF. Written as DNA, the CDR3 is TGTGCCAGCAGCCCCGCAATGAACACTGAAGCTTTCTTT.

The gene calls are TRBV9 and TRBJ2-7, with a weak D call TRBD2 (6 bases). Trimming took off 6 bases at V and 6 bases at J, with 16 bases between the two ends. Germline V CDR1 and CDR2: SGDLS, YYNGEE. The CDR3 runs to 13 residues. CDR3 protein: CASNPGGGTEQYF. The DNA for the CDR3 is TGTGCCAGCAACCCCGGGGGAGGAACCGAGCAGTACTTC.

V gene TRBV11-2 combines with J gene TRBJ2-7; 9 bases line up with TRBD2. With V trimmed by 2 bases and J by 3 bases, 11 bases remained unmatched. CDR1 and CDR2 (germline): SGHAT, FQNNGV. This CDR3 has 17 residues. CDR3 bases: TGTGCCAGCAGCTTATCTGGCGGGAGGGCGTCTTGCTACGAGCAGTACGTC. Protein sequence: CASSLSGGRASCYEQYV.